This T cell receptor beta chain was sequenced for a study of T-cell reconstitution after alpha-beta-depleted transplantation in children. Study-level results: After one year, T-cell counts and TCRbeta diversity mostly came from new T cells. Reported findings indicate that, about two months after transplant, alpha-beta T cells came from several hundred expanded clones, which were derived from non-depleted graft cells.

During its preparation, the TCRbeta library received unique molecular identifiers. From the PCR reads, TCRdb called clonotypes with MiXCR, one entry per CDR3 protein. The data contain fewer than 700,000 distinct CDR3 sequences, over 10% of them seen just once; the ten biggest clones take up 2% to 2.5%. This clonotype was picked up a small number of times. Its specificity is not known. The J segment lost 9 bases and the V segment lost 10 bases, leaving 5 bases of the junction unmatched. The germline V gene has CDR1 MNHNS and CDR2 SASEGT. The CDR3 spans 11 residues. The starting material was PBMCs, mostly from graft donor cells, obtained 360 days after TCRalphabeta/CD19-depleted stem cell transplant. The chain carries TRBV6-1 and TRBJ1-2; TRBD1 matches 10 bases. The TCR comes from a male patient younger than 18 who had a stem cell transplant for acute myeloid leukemia, so the T cells may come from the graft donor. In DNA, the CDR3 is TGTGCCATCGGACAGGGGGTCAGCTACACCTTC. As protein: CAIGQGVSYTF.